This TCR beta chain derives from a study of T cell responses to AZD1222 COVID-19 vaccine. The table came from immunoSEQ multiplex PCR; TCRdb's copy has only in-frame clones and leaves some out. The table has some 84,000 clones, approximately 83% seen once. Trimming left V 5 bases short and J 2 bases short, with 8 bases between. This CDR3 is 13 amino acids long. Looked up from germline, CDR1 is KGHDR and CDR2 is SFDVKD. The rearrangement joins TRBV24-1 to TRBJ2-5; weak D call: TRBD1 (5 bases). The source is an adult who received the AZD1222 COVID-19 vaccine. The sequencing used peripheral blood, collected 28 days after the second AZD1222 dose. The CDR3 sequence: CATSVPGQETQYF. In nucleotides, the CDR3 is TGTGCCACCAGTGTCCCAGGGCAAGAGACCCAGTACTTC.